This T cell receptor beta chain was recorded in a study of CD8+CD57+ T cells in acquired aplastic anemia. Study information: An average of 3.2 ug of DNA was obtained from sorted CD4+ and CD8+ cells. An average of approximately 11 million reads for CD4+ cells was obtained from healthy donors.

Findings of the study overall: Almost 30 CD8+ CDR3 sequences occurred in both the patients and the controls.

Profiling that covered TCR beta VDJ and CDR3 relied on genomic DNA as its template. From the reads, TCRdb called clonotypes with MiXCR, one entry per CDR3 protein. This table has about 220,000 distinct CDR3 sequences, approximately 35% appearing once. In the case of this clonotype: As yet, its antigen is unknown.

The V gene lost 5 bases and the J gene lost 7 bases, with 11 bases spanning the gap. The CDR3 totals 13 residues. The V call is TRBV12-3 or TRBV12-4, the J call TRBJ2-2, with TRBD1 as a possible D gene (6 bases). The specimen was sorted CD4+, CD8+, or CD8+CD57+ T cells (not recorded which) from PBMCs. The source of this sequence is a human donor in good health, serving as a control. CDR3 sequence (DNA): TGTGCCAGCAGTCCCCGGGACAACGGGGAGCTGTTTTTT. Its translation is CASSPRDNGELFF.